The present TCR beta chain was sequenced within a study of T cell changes during pregnancy in multiple sclerosis. Repertoires were generated with immunoSEQ multiplex PCR, while TCRdb's copy carries only in-frame clones and drops some. The sample carries some 31,000 clones, 75% to 95% recorded once. In germline, CDR1 is SQVTM, CDR2 ANQGSEA. The CDR3 spans 18 residues. Trimming removed 0 bases from V and 1 base from J; junction bases left unmatched: 13. The TCR was taken from a female donor in good health, enrolled as a control in a pregnancy study. The sample was CD8+ T cells from peripheral blood mononuclear cells, taken in the second trimester of pregnancy. V gene TRBV29-1 combines with J gene TRBJ2-7; 9 bases match TRBD2. Here the CDR3 DNA reads TGCAGCGTTGAAGATCTTTACGAGCGGGGGGTAACGTCCTACGAGCAGTACTTC. Its translation is CSVEDLYERGVTSYEQYF.